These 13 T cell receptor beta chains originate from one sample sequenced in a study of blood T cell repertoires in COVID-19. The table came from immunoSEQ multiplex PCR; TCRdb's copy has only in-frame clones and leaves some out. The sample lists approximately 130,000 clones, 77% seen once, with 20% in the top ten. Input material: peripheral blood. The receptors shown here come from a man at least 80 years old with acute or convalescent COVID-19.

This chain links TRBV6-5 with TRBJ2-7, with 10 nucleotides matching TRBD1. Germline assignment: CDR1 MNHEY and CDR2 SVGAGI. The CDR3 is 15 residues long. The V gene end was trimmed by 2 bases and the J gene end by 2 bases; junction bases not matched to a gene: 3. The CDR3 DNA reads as TGTGCCAGCAGTTACGACAGGGGGCCTACCTACGAGCAGTACTTC. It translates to CASSYDRGPTYEQYF.

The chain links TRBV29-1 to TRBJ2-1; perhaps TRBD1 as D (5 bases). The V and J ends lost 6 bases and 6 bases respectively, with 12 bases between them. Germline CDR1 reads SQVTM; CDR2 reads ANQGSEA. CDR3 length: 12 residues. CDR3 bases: TGCAGCGTCGTCTGTGACAGCAATGAGCAGTTCTTC. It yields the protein CSVVCDSNEQFF.

The CDR3 DNA reads TGCGCCAGCAGCCGAGACGGGACAGGTAATTACAATGAGCAGTTCTTC. Translation: CASSRDGTGNYNEQFF. The V gene is TRBV5-1, the J gene TRBJ2-1, with 8 bases fitting TRBD1. CDR1 and CDR2 (germline): SGHRS, YFSETQ. Losses at the gene ends were 4 bases for V and 4 bases for J; bases not matched to a gene: 10. There are 16 residues in the CDR3.

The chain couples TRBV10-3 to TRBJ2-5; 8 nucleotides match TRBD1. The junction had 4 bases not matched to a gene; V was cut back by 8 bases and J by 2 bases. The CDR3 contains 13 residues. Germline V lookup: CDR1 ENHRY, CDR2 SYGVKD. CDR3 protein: CAISGTGQETQYF. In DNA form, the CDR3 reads TGTGCCATCTCCGGGACAGGACAAGAGACCCAGTACTTC.

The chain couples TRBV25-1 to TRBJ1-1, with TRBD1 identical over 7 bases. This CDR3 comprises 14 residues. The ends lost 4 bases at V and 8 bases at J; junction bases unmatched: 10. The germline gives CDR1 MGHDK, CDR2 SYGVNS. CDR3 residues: CASSGRNRGTEAFF. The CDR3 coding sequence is TGTGCCAGCAGTGGTAGGAACAGGGGAACCGAAGCTTTCTTT.

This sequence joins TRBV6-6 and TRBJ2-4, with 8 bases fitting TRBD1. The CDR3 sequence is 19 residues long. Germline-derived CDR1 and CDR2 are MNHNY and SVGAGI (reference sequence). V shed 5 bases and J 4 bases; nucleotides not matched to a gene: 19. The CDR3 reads CASSPHSHPTGASKNIQYF. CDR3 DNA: TGTGCCAGCAGTCCCCACTCCCATCCGACAGGGGCGTCAAAAAACATTCAGTACTTC.

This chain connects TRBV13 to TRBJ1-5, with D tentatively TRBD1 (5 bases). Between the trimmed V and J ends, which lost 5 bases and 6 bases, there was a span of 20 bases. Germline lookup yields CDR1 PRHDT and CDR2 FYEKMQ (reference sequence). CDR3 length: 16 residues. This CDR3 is CASSRTRGGVSQPQHF. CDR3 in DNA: TGTGCCAGCAGCCGTACGCGGGGGGGGGTCAGTCAGCCCCAGCATTTT.

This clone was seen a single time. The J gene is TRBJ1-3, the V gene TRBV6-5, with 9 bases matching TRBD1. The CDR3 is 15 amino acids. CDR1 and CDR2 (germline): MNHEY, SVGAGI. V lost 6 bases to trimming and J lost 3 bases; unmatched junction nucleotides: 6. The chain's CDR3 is CASSVQGAVGNTIYF. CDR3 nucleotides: TGTGCCAGCAGCGTACAGGGGGCCGTTGGAAACACCATATATTTT.

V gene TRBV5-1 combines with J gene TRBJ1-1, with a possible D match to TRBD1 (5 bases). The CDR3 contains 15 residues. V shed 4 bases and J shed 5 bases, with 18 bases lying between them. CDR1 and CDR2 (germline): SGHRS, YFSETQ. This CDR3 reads CASSGSMQGTTEAFF. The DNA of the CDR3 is TGCGCCAGCAGCGGCTCAATGCAGGGTACTACTGAAGCTTTCTTT.

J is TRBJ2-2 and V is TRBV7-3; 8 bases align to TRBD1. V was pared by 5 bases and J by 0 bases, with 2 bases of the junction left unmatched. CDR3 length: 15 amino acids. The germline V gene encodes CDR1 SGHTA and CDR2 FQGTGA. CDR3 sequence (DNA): TGTGCCAGCAGCCCAGGGGGCGCGAACACCGGGGAGCTGTTTTTT. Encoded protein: CASSPGGANTGELFF.

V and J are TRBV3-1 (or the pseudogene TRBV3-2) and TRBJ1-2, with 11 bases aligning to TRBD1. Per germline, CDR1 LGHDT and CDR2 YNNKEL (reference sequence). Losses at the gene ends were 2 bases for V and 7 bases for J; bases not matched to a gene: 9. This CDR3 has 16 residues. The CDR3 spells CASSQYGQGAKGGYTF. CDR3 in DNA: TGTGCCAGCAGCCAATATGGACAGGGGGCGAAAGGTGGCTACACCTTC.

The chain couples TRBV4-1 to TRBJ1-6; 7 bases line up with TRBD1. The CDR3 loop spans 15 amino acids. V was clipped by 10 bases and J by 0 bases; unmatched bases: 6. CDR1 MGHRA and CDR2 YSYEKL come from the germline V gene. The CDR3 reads CATSTGVSYNSPLHF. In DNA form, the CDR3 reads TGCGCCACCTCAACAGGGGTCTCCTATAATTCACCCCTCCACTTT.

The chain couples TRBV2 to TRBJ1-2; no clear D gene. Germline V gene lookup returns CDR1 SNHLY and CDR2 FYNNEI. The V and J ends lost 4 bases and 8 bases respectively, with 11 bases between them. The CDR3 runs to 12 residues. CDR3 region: CASSGAGYGYTF. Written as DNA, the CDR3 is TGTGCCAGCAGTGGGGCGGGATACGGCTACACCTTC. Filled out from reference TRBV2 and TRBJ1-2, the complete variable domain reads EPEVTQTPSHQVTQMGQEVILRCVPISNHLYFYWYRQILGQKVEFLVSFYNNEISEKSEIFDDQFSVERPDGSNFTLKIRSTKLEDSAMYFCASSGAGYGYTFGSGTRLTVV.